This T cell receptor beta chain emerged from a study of neurological immune-mediated disorders. Turning to the study itself: Relapsing-remitting forms accounted for 31 of the 34 multiple sclerosis patients and secondary progressive forms for 3.

The unsorted libraries were made from 2 million PBMCs kept at -80 C. Findings and limits, study-wide: In HTLV-1-associated myelopathy, TCR clonal expansion was greatest, whereas multiple sclerosis had the least, falling below healthy controls.

The cDNA came from 5'RACE, which used 10-nucleotide random UMIs. TCRdb redid the calling of the 5' RACE reads with MiXCR, one entry per CDR3 protein. The repertoire has 25,000 to 35,000 distinct CDR3 sequences, 2.5% to 4% of them found once; the top ten carry 6% to 9%. This clonotype has at least ten counts. The antigen remains undetermined. Germline loops: CDR1 DFQATT, CDR2 SNEGSKA (reference sequence). Trimming removed 3 bases from V and 3 bases from J; junction bases left unmatched: 14. This CDR3 spans 17 amino acids. Sequenced: PBMCs. V and J are TRBV20-1 and TRBJ2-5; 9 bases agree with TRBD2. The sequence was obtained from a woman under 40 with multiple sclerosis. DNA of the CDR3: TGCAGTGCTAGTGAATGGGGTAGCGGGAGATCGGAAGAGACCCAGTACTTC. Translating gives CSASEWGSGRSEETQYF.